A selection of T cell receptor beta chains follows, all from one sample in a study of long-term antiretroviral therapy in people with HIV. Produced via immunoSEQ multiplex PCR; TCRdb's table is partial and in-frame only. The table includes roughly 12,000 clones, 60% to 85% detected once. The sample in question was unsorted PBMCs, obtained 0.8 years before starting antiretroviral therapy. These receptors all come from a woman aged 40 to 55 with HIV. The CDR3 runs from the conserved cysteine through the conserved F or W. Each record gives: J gene, clone size, V gene, D gene, CDR3 DNA, CDR3 protein. A D gene is named only where the DNA matches it firmly. Size values are once, few and many counts, or a class for expanded clones, and some rows have none.

TRBJ2-5,.,TRBV5-1,.,TGCGCCAGCAGGCCCCAGGGCCCCCAAGAGACCCAGTACTTC,CASRPQGPQETQYF
TRBJ2-1,.,TRBV9,.,TGTGCCAGCTCTCGAGGGGGGGATTCCTACAATGAGCAGTTCTTC,CASSRGGDSYNEQFF
TRBJ1-1,once,TRBV9,.,TGTGCCAGCAGCGGAGGTACAGGCGCGAACACTGAAGCTTTCTTT,CASSGGTGANTEAFF
TRBJ1-5,.,TRBV2,TRBD1,TGTGCCAGCAGTGAATTAGACAGGGGAATACTCGTTAAGAGCAATCAGCCCCAGCATTTT,CASSELDRGILVKSNQPQHF
TRBJ2-7,.,TRBV7-2,TRBD2,TGTGCCAGCAGCCCTCGACTAGCAAACTACGAGCAGTACTTC,CASSPRLANYEQYF
TRBJ1-5,.,TRBV5-1,.,TGCGCCAGCAGGGAGGGGTCGGCGAGCAATCAGCCCCAGCATTTT,CASREGSASNQPQHF
TRBJ2-1,.,TRBV6-1,TRBD2,TGTGCCAGCACCCTAGGACTAGCGGGATACAATGAGCAGTTCTTC,CASTLGLAGYNEQFF
TRBJ2-3,.,TRBV5-5,.,TGTGCCAGCAGCTTCGACTCCCCCACAGATACGCAGTATTTT,CASSFDSPTDTQYF
TRBJ2-2,.,TRBV6-5,TRBD2,TGTGCCAGCAGTTTACTAGCGGGAGCCGGGGAGCTGTTTTTT,CASSLLAGAGELFF
TRBJ2-1,.,TRBV7-9,.,TGTGCCAGCAGCGGTCCAGTCTCCTACAATGAGCAGTTCTTC,CASSGPVSYNEQFF
TRBJ1-2,few,TRBV9,TRBD1,TGTGCCAGCAGCGTAGGAGGACAGGGCCTTAGTACTATAGGCTACACCTTC,CASSVGGQGLSTIGYTF
TRBJ2-7,.,TRBV5-4,.,TGTGCCAGCAGGTTAGAGACCCACAACGAGCAGTACTTC,CASRLETHNEQYF
TRBJ2-7,once,TRBV7-8,TRBD2,TGTGCCAGCAGCCCCGTAGCGGGAGTAACCTACGAGCAGTACTTC,CASSPVAGVTYEQYF
TRBJ1-2,few,TRBV2,.,TGTGCCAGCAGTGCGCTAGAAAGTTGGGGCTACACCTTC,CASSALESWGYTF
TRBJ2-3,.,TRBV2,.,TGTGCCAGCAGTCTATCGACAGATACGCAGTATTTT,CASSLSTDTQYF
TRBJ1-2,medium-sized,TRBV6-5,.,TGTGCCAGCAGTTACTCGTCGGGGGATGGCTACACCTTC,CASSYSSGDGYTF
TRBJ2-3,.,TRBV2,.,TGTGCCAGCAGTGTCACAGATACGCAGTATTTT,CASSVTDTQYF
TRBJ2-3,.,TRBV2,TRBD2,TGTGCCAGCCGACTAGCGGGAGGGTCAGATACGCAGTATTTT,CASRLAGGSDTQYF
TRBJ2-7,.,TRBV27,.,TGTGCCAGCACTTTTCCTCCCTCCTACGAGCAGTACTTC,CASTFPPSYEQYF
TRBJ2-3,.,TRBV27,TRBD2,TGTGCCAGCAGTTTATCGGTGGCTAGCGGAACAGATACGCAGTATTTT,CASSLSVASGTDTQYF
TRBJ1-2,.,TRBV19,TRBD1,TGTGCCAGTAGTATAGAAGGGGGCGCGGCCGGCTACACCTTC,CASSIEGGAAGYTF
TRBJ2-1,.,TRBV18,.,TGTGCCAGCTCACCACGGTCGAATGAGCAGTTCTTC,CASSPRSNEQFF
TRBJ2-1,.,TRBV6-6,TRBD2,TGTGCCAGCAGCCCCACTAGCGTCTCCTACAATGAGCAGTTCTTC,CASSPTSVSYNEQFF
TRBJ2-2,.,TRBV28,.,TGTGCCAGCAGTTTATCTCGGCGCGGGGAGCTGTTTTTT,CASSLSRRGELFF
TRBJ2-1,.,TRBV29-1,.,TGCAGCGTCCTAGGACAGTTGGGCAATGAGCAGTTCTTC,CSVLGQLGNEQFF
TRBJ2-1,.,TRBV9,TRBD2,TGTGCCAGCAGCGTAGGACTAGCGGGAGAGAATGAGCAGTTCTTC,CASSVGLAGENEQFF
TRBJ1-1,.,TRBV28,TRBD1,TGTGCCAGCAGTCTCCCAGCCACAGGGGCGCTTGAAGCTTTCTTT,CASSLPATGALEAFF
TRBJ2-5,.,TRBV18,.,TGTGCCAGCTCACCGTGGAAAAGTTTGGGGGAGGCACAAGAGACCCAGTACTTC,CASSPWKSLGEAQETQYF
TRBJ1-5,.,TRBV28,TRBD1,TGTGCCAGCAGACGGACAGGGGGCGCGAAGTCTAGAAATCAGCCCCAGCATTTT,CASRRTGGAKSRNQPQHF
TRBJ1-1,once,TRBV20-1,.,TGCAGTGCTTGGGACACCTCTGAAGCTTTCTTT,CSAWDTSEAFF
TRBJ1-4,.,TRBV4-1,TRBD1,TGCGCCAGCAGCCGACTAGACAGGGGTCTTAATGAAAAACTGTTTTTT,CASSRLDRGLNEKLFF
TRBJ2-1,.,TRBV18,.,TGTGCCAGCTCACCACCGTTGAGTCGGGACAATGAGCAGTTCTTC,CASSPPLSRDNEQFF
TRBJ2-1,.,TRBV6-5,.,TGTGCCAGCAGTTACGCTCCTTCCTACAATGAGCAGTTCTTC,CASSYAPSYNEQFF
TRBJ1-2,.,TRBV6-5,.,TGTGCCAGCAGTTACAAGAGGGGGAATGGCTACACCTTC,CASSYKRGNGYTF
TRBJ2-3,.,TRBV14,.,TGTGCCAGCAGCCCGACACTAACGACAGATACGCAGTATTTT,CASSPTLTTDTQYF
TRBJ2-7,few,TRBV7-6,.,TGTGCCAGCAGCATTAGCTGGACCGCATACGAGCAGTACTTC,CASSISWTAYEQYF
TRBJ2-7,.,TRBV27,.,TGTGCCAGCAGTTTATCCTCTTTAGCGTCGGGGTACGAGCAGTACTTC,CASSLSSLASGYEQYF
TRBJ2-5,once,TRBV23-1,TRBD1,TGCGCCAGCAGTCAATTCGGGACAGGGGAAGAGACCCAGTACTTC,CASSQFGTGEETQYF
TRBJ1-2,.,TRBV2,.,TGTGCCAGCAGTGAAAACAGGGCGAACTTAACCTTC,CASSENRANLTF
TRBJ1-5,.,TRBV2,.,TGTGCCAGCAGTGAAATACAGGGAGGCAATCAGCCCCAGCATTTT,CASSEIQGGNQPQHF
TRBJ2-1,.,TRBV25-1,TRBD2,TGTGCCAGCAGTGCTAGCGGGCTCTCCTACAATGAGCAGTTCTTC,CASSASGLSYNEQFF
TRBJ2-7,.,TRBV27,.,TGTGCCAGCAGTTTATCAACCGTTTCCTACGAGCAGTACTTC,CASSLSTVSYEQYF
TRBJ1-5,few,TRBV5-4,.,TGTGCCAGCAGCTTGGATAGCAATCAGCCCCAGCATTTT,CASSLDSNQPQHF
TRBJ1-2,.,TRBV25-1,.,TGTGCCAGCAGTGAATCGGGACTTTATGGCTACACCTTC,CASSESGLYGYTF
TRBJ1-1,.,TRBV19,.,TGTGCCAGTAGTACTCAGGGCTCTGAAGCTTTCTTT,CASSTQGSEAFF